The 2 T cell receptor beta chains presented below share a single source sample, sequenced in a study of T cells in Graves' hyperthyroidism and ophthalmopathy. There were TCR beta CDR3 regions amplified from RNA transcripts. When the TCR CDR3 underwent first-round RT-PCR, the HTBI primer set was used. TCRdb re-derived calls from the multiplex PCR reads in MiXCR, one entry per CDR3 protein. This table holds about 510,000 distinct CDR3 sequences, approximately 15% found once. Sequencing was done on a sample of blood. The receptors come from a woman aged 40 to 50 with Graves' hyperthyroidism.

V usage is TRBV19 and J usage is TRBJ2-7, with 10 positions matching TRBD2. The trim removed 1 base at V and 1 base at J, leaving 4 bases unmatched. This CDR3 spans 16 amino acids. Germline V CDR1 and CDR2: LNHDA, SQIVND (reference sequence). CDR3 nucleotides: TGTGCCAGTAGTATAGGACTAGCGGGTGGTTCCTACGAGCAGTACTTC. It codes for CASSIGLAGGSYEQYF.

This clonotype was seen only a few times. The rearrangement links TRBV6-1 to TRBJ2-5; 10 bases align to TRBD1. Germline CDR1 and CDR2: MNHNS and SASEGT. The V and J ends lost 6 bases and 4 bases, in that order; junction bases with no gene match: 14. This CDR3 is built from 17 residues. The CDR3 reads CASRRTRTGGEGETQYF. Here the CDR3 DNA reads TGTGCCAGCAGACGAACGAGGACAGGGGGTGAGGGAGAGACCCAGTACTTC.